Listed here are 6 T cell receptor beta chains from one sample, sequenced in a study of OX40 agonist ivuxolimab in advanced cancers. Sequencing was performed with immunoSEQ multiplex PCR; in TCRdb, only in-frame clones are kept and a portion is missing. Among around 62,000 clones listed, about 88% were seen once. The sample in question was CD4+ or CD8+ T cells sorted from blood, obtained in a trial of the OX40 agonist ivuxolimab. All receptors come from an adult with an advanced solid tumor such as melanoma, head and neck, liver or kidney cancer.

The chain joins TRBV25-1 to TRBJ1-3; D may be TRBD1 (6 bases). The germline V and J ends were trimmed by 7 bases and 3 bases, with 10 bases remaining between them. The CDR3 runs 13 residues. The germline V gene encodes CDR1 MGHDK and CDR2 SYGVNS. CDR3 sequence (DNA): TGTGCCAGCACGAGGGGGGGTGGAAACACCATATATTTT. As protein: CASTRGGGNTIYF.

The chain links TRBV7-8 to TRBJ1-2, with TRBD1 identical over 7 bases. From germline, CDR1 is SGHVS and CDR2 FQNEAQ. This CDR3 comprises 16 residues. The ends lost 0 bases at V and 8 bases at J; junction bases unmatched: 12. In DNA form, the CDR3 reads TGTGCCAGCAGCTTAGCCGGGGCAGGGGGAACCTTGGGCTACACCTTC. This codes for CASSLAGAGGTLGYTF.

In DNA form, the CDR3 reads TGTGCCAGCAGTTCAGGACTCAAGCAGTTCTTC. It specifies CASSSGLKQFF. The chain combines TRBV27 with TRBJ2-1; TRBD2 is a possible D gene (5 bases). Trimming removed 4 bases from V and 11 bases from J, with 9 bases in between. Germline-derived CDR1 and CDR2 are MNHEY and SMNVEV (reference sequence). This CDR3 region has 11 residues.

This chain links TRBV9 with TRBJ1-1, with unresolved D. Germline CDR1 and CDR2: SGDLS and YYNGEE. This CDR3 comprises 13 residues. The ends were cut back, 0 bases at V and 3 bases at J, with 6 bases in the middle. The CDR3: CASSVGAHTEAFF. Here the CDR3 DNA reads TGTGCCAGCAGCGTAGGGGCCCACACTGAAGCTTTCTTT.

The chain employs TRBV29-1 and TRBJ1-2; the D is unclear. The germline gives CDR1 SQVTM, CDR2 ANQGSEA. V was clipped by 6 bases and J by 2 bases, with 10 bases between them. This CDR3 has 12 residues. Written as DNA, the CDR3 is TGCAGCGTCAGGTCCGCAAACTATGGCTACACCTTC. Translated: CSVRSANYGYTF.

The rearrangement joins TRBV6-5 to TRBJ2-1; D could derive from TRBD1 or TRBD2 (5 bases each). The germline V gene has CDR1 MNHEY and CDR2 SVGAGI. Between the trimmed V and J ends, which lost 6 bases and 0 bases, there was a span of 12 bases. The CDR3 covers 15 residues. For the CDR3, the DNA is TGTGCCAGCAGCCCCGGGACCAGCTCCTACAATGAGCAGTTCTTC. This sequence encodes CASSPGTSSYNEQFF.